This section outlines one T cell receptor (beta chain) sequence together with its context. This entry belongs to a study of shared clonotypes between healthy human individuals. About the research overall: The cohort comprised a couple of women and a few men. Their ages spanned 18 to 49 years.

Germline V gene lookup returns CDR1 SGHRS and CDR2 YFSETQ. The ends were cut back, 6 bases at V and 0 bases at J, with 16 bases in the middle. The CDR3 consists of 15 residues. It was CD45RO-negative cells, positively selected for CCR7, that made up naive CD8 cells, with terminally differentiated effector memory CD45RA+ cells excluded. The method was immunoSEQ multiplex PCR; TCRdb's version includes in-frame clones alone and lacks a portion of them. The repertoire includes around 2.1 million clones, more than 85% of them detected once, and over 1.5% sits in the top ten. The origin of this receptor is a man aged 18 to 30 in good health. Some clones in this sample may be carry-over from other donors' samples. Sequencing was done on a sample of naive CD8+ T cells from PBMCs. The V gene is TRBV5-1, the J gene TRBJ2-7; a possible D gene is TRBD1 (5 bases). The DNA for the CDR3 is TGCGCCAGCATCCCTACGCCCGACAGCTCCTACGAGCAGTACTTC. Protein product: CASIPTPDSSYEQYF.